The rows below give T cell receptor beta chains drawn from one sample of a study of T cell responses to AZD1222 COVID-19 vaccine. Libraries were prepared by immunoSEQ multiplex PCR; TCRdb keeps only in-frame clonotypes and omits some of them. The sample has 140,000 or so clones, about 90% seen once. The source material was peripheral blood, sampled on day 0 of AZD1222 vaccination. The source of these receptors is an adult in good health. CDR3s include the opening cysteine and the closing phenylalanine or tryptophan. The order of the fields is clone size, D gene, CDR3 length, V gene, J gene, CDR3 protein, CDR3 DNA. A D gene is named only where the DNA matches it firmly. The size entry is marked missing in some rows and otherwise reads once, few, many or a size class.

abundance: once; d_gene: NA; len: 16; v_gene: TRBV7-2; j_gene: TRBJ2-7; CDR3aa: CASTRNNGQAYYEQYF; CDR3nt: TGTGCCAGTACGCGGAATAACGGGCAGGCCTACTACGAGCAGTACTTC
abundance: NA; d_gene: NA; len: 11; v_gene: TRBV6-5; j_gene: TRBJ1-1; CDR3aa: CASSSATEAFF; CDR3nt: TGTGCCAGCAGTTCAGCCACTGAAGCTTTCTTT
abundance: few; d_gene: NA; len: 15; v_gene: TRBV21-1; j_gene: TRBJ1-3; CDR3aa: CASGSLLNSGNTIYF; CDR3nt: TGTGCCAGCGGGTCCCTCCTGAACTCTGGAAACACCATATATTTT
abundance: NA; d_gene: NA; len: 12; v_gene: TRBV5-6; j_gene: TRBJ2-2; CDR3aa: CASSLVWGELFF; CDR3nt: TGTGCCAGCAGCTTGGTATGGGGGGAGCTGTTTTTT
abundance: NA; d_gene: NA; len: 11; v_gene: TRBV30; j_gene: TRBJ2-7; CDR3aa: CAWSEAYEQYF; CDR3nt: TGTGCCTGGAGTGAAGCTTACGAGCAGTACTTC
abundance: once; d_gene: NA; len: 16; v_gene: TRBV7-6; j_gene: TRBJ2-5; CDR3aa: CASSSPANAGQETQYF; CDR3nt: TGTGCCAGCAGCTCACCCGCTAATGCGGGGCAAGAGACCCAGTACTTC
abundance: NA; d_gene: NA; len: 14; v_gene: TRBV7-2; j_gene: TRBJ2-3; CDR3aa: CATERDRHTDTQYF; CDR3nt: TGTGCCACCGAAAGGGACCGACACACAGATACGCAGTATTTT
abundance: NA; d_gene: TRBD2; len: 14; v_gene: TRBV6-2/TRBV6-3; j_gene: TRBJ2-3; CDR3aa: CASSYWQGGDTQYF; CDR3nt: TGTGCCAGCAGTTATTGGCAGGGAGGGGATACGCAGTATTTT
abundance: NA; d_gene: NA; len: 14; v_gene: TRBV19; j_gene: TRBJ2-2; CDR3aa: CASSRLDRPGELFF; CDR3nt: TGTGCCAGTAGTCGTCTAGACCGACCCGGGGAGCTGTTTTTT
abundance: NA; d_gene: TRBD1; len: 14; v_gene: TRBV9; j_gene: TRBJ1-2; CDR3aa: CASSGTGLNYGYTF; CDR3nt: TGTGCCAGCAGCGGGACAGGGCTTAACTATGGCTACACCTTC
abundance: NA; d_gene: NA; len: 15; v_gene: TRBV7-2; j_gene: TRBJ1-6; CDR3aa: CASSLRRSYNSPLHF; CDR3nt: TGTGCCAGCAGCTTAAGGAGGTCCTATAATTCACCCCTCCACTTT
abundance: once; d_gene: NA; len: 14; v_gene: TRBV23-1; j_gene: TRBJ2-7; CDR3aa: CATPPSAKRGEQYF; CDR3nt: TGCGCCACCCCGCCGTCTGCAAAACGGGGTGAGCAGTACTTC
abundance: NA; d_gene: NA; len: 13; v_gene: TRBV10-1; j_gene: TRBJ2-1; CDR3aa: CASSKGAYNEQFF; CDR3nt: TGCGCCAGCTCTAAAGGGGCCTACAATGAGCAGTTCTTC
abundance: NA; d_gene: TRBD1; len: 15; v_gene: TRBV11-2; j_gene: TRBJ1-2; CDR3aa: CASSLTQGANYGYTF; CDR3nt: TGTGCCAGCAGCTTAACCCAGGGGGCGAACTATGGCTACACCTTC